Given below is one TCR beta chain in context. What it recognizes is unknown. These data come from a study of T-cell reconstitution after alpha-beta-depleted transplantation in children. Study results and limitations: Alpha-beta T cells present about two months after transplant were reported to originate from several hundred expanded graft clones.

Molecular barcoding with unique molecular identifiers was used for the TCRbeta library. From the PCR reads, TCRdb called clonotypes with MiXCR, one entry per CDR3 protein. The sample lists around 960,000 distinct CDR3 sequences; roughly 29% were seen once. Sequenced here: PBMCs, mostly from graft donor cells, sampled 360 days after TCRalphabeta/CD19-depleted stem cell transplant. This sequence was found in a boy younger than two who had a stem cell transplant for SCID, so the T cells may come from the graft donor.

The CDR3 DNA reads TGCAGTGCTACCGAGGATGGGTTGGCTTTAGATACGCAGTATTTT. Translation: CSATEDGLALDTQYF. The J gene is TRBJ2-3, the V gene TRBV20-1; D uncertain. Trimming pared 4 bases from V and 5 bases from J, leaving 19 bases between. This CDR3 is built from 15 residues. Germline CDR1 and CDR2: DFQATT and SNEGSKA (reference sequence).